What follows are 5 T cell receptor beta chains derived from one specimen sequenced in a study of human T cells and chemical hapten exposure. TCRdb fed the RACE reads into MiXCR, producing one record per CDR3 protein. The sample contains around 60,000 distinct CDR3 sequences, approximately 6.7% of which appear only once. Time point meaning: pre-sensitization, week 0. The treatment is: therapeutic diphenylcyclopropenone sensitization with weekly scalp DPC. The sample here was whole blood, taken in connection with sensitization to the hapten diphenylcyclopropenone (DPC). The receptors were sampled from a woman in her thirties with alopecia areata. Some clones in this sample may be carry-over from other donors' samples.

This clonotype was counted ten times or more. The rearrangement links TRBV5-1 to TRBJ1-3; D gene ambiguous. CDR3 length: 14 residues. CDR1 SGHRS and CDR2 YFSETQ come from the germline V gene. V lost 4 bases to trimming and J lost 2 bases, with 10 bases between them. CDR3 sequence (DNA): TGCGCCAGCAGCCCGGTCACCGCTGGAAACACCATATATTTT. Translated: CASSPVTAGNTIYF.

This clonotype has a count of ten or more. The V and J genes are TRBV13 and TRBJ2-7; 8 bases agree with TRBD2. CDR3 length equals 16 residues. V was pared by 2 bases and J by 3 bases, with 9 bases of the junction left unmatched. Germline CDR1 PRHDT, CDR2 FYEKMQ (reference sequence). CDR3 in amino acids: CASSLRRGAEDYEQYF. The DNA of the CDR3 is TGTGCCAGCAGCTTAAGGCGGGGGGCAGAGGACTACGAGCAGTACTTC. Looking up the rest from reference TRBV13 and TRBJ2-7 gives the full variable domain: AAGVIQSPRHLIKEKRETATLKCYPIPRHDTVYWYQQGPGQDPQFLISFYEKMQSDKGSIPDRFSAQQFSDYHSELNMSSLELGDSALYFCASSLRRGAEDYEQYFGPGTRLTVT.

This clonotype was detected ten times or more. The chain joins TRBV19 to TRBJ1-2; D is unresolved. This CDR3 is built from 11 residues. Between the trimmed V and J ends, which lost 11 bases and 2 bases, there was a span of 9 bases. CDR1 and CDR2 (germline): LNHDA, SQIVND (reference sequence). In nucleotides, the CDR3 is TGTGCCGCGGAGGAAAACTATGGCTACACCTTC. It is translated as CAAEENYGYTF. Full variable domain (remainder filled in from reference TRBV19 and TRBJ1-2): DGGITQSPKYLFRKEGQNVTLSCEQNLNHDAMYWYRQDPGQGLRLIYYSQIVNDFQKGDIAEGYSVSREKKESFPLTVTSAQKNPTAFYLCAAEENYGYTFGSGTRLTVV.

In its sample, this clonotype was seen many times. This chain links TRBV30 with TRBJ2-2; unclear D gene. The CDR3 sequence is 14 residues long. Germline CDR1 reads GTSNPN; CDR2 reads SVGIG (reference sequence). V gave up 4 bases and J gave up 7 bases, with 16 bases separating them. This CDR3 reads CAWTLGIGGGELFF. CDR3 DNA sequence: TGTGCCTGGACGTTGGGGATTGGCGGCGGGGAGCTGTTTTTT.

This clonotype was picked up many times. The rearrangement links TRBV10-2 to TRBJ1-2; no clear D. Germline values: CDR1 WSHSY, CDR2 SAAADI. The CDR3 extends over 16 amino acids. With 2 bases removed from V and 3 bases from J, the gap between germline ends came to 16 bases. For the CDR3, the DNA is TGCGCCAGCAGTGAGCCCAGTGAGGGTACTTACTATGGCTACACCTTC. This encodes CASSEPSEGTYYGYTF.